The clone carrying this TCR beta chain came up once. Antigen specificity is unknown. These data are taken from a study of CD8 T cells in Susac syndrome. General study results and limits: Regarding the TCR sequencing and HLA analysis, the study admitted that a relatively small number of individuals were involved.

With random hexamers, roughly 0.45 to 1 ug RNA was reverse transcribed. A single record per CDR3 protein comes from TCRdb applying MiXCR to the immunoSEQ multiplex PCR reads. The sample contains about 140,000 distinct CDR3 sequences, over 90% of which appear only once. The germline V and J ends were trimmed by 7 bases and 3 bases, with 13 bases remaining between them. Germline CDR1 reads SGHRS; CDR2 reads YFSETQ. CDR3 length: 13 amino acids. The diagnostic criteria were recently defined, and patients with Susac syndrome met them for definite or probable disease. V usage is TRBV5-1 and J usage is TRBJ1-1; D is ambiguous. The clonotype originates from a human donor with Susac syndrome. The specimen was CD4+ T cells from PBMCs. CDR3 coding DNA: TGCGCCAGCTCTAACCCGGGAGACACTGAAGCTTTCTTT. Translating it yields CASSNPGDTEAFF. The variable domain in full, completed from reference TRBV5-1 and TRBJ1-1, reads KAGVTQTPRYLIKTRGQQVTLSCSPISGHRSVSWYQQTPGQGLQFLFEYFSETQRNKGNFPGRFSGRQFSNSRSEMNVSTLELGDSALYLCASSNPGDTEAFFGQGTRLTVV.